This TCR beta chain was obtained from a study of shared clonotypes between healthy human individuals. Study as a whole: Three CD4 naive, three CD4 memory, two CD8 naive and one CD8 memory plate were used per donor.

This CDR3 has 14 amino acids. The germline V gene encodes CDR1 MDHEN and CDR2 SYDVKM. V lost 11 bases, J lost 0 bases, and 13 bases lay in between. A split of CD4+ cells into CD45RA+ naive and CD45RA-negative memory subsets was performed. Researchers divided each subset's genomic DNA evenly across several immunoSEQ plates. Around 200 ng DNA, tens of thousands of T cell genomes, went into each sorted-subset replicate PCR. The table came from immunoSEQ multiplex PCR; TCRdb's copy has only in-frame clones and leaves some out. The sample carries 2 million to 2.5 million clones, around 90% recorded once. This rearrangement joins TRBV28 to TRBJ2-2; tentative D call: TRBD1 (5 bases). The specimen sequenced was naive CD4+ T cells from PBMCs. Described subset: CD45RA+ positively selected. The sequence came from a man between 18 and 29 years old in good health. Some clones in this sample may be carry-over from other donors' samples. CDR3 residues: CASGAQANTGELFF. The CDR3 DNA follows: TGTGCCTCCGGAGCACAGGCGAACACCGGGGAGCTGTTTTTT.